The clone carrying this T cell receptor beta chain was detected once. Its antigen is as yet unknown. The assay was immunoSEQ multiplex PCR, and TCRdb's table has in-frame clones only and misses some. The data show under 25,000 clones, about 85% seen once. Isolating CD4+ and CD8+ cells involved positive magnetic bead selection on an AutoMACS. Their purity was then checked by flow cytometry. This specimen comes from a study of somatic mutations in cytotoxic T cells in rheumatoid arthritis. Across the study: Before any treatment began, roughly 29 ml EDTA peripheral blood was collected from patients right after diagnosis.

CDR1 is SGHAT, CDR2 FQNNGV, per germline. Trimming took off 5 bases at V and 3 bases at J, with 8 bases between the two ends. CDR3 size: 12 residues. The study's findings and limits: Age-dependent increases in CD8+ clonality occurred in rheumatoid arthritis patients but not in healthy controls. Per patient, the largest CD8+ clone was found to exceed 20% of CD8+ cells in about an eighth of the 65 cases.

The rearrangement uses TRBV11-2 and TRBJ2-7; the D is unclear. The receptor's source is a woman aged 40 to 50 with rheumatoid arthritis. Sequencing input: CD8+ T cells sorted from blood. CDR3 loop: CASSQENYEQYF. The CDR3 bases are TGTGCCAGCAGCCAGGAAAACTACGAGCAGTACTTC.